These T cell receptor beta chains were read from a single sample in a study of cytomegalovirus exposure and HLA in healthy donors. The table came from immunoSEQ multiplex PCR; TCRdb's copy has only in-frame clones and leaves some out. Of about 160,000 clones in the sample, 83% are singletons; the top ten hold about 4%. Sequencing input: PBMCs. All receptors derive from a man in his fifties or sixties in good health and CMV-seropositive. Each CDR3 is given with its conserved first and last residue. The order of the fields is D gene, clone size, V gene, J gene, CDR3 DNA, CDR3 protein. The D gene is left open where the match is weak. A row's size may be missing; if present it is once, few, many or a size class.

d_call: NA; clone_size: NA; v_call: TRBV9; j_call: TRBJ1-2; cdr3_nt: TGTGCCAGCAGCCCCCTTTCGACAGTGCAGTATGGCTACACCTTC; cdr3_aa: CASSPLSTVQYGYTF
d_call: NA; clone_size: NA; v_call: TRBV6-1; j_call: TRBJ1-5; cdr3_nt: TGTGCCAGCAGGCGACAGGCCCTTAGCAATCAGCCCCAGCATTTT; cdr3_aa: CASRRQALSNQPQHF
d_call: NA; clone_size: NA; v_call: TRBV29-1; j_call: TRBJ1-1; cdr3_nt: TGCAGCGGGGGGCCGAGTCAAATGAACACTGAAGCTTTCTTT; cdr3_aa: CSGGPSQMNTEAFF
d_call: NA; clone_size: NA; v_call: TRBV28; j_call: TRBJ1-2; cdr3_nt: TGTGCCAGCAGAGCGGGCGTGGGCGCCTATGGCTACACCTTC; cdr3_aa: CASRAGVGAYGYTF
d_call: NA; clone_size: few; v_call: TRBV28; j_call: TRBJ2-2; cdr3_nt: TGTGCCAGCAGTTTATCAGGAACGAACACCGGGGAGCTGTTTTTT; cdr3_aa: CASSLSGTNTGELFF
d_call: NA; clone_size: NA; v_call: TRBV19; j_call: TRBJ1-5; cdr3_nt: TGTGCCAGTACAGTCCGACAGGCCCTTAATCAGCCCCAGCATTTT; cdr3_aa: CASTVRQALNQPQHF
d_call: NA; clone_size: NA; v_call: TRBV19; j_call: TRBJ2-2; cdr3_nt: TGTGCCAGTAGTATAGGGGGGGGGCACACCGGGGAGCTGTTTTTT; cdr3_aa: CASSIGGGHTGELFF
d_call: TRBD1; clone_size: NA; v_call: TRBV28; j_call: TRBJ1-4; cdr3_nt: TGTGCCAGCAGTGCGCCGGGACAGGGTTATGAAAAACTGTTTTTT; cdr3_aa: CASSAPGQGYEKLFF
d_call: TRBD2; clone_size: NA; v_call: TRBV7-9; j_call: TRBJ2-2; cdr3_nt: TGTGCCAGCAGCTTGGGAGGGATGCGGGCCGGGGAGCTGTTTTTT; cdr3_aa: CASSLGGMRAGELFF
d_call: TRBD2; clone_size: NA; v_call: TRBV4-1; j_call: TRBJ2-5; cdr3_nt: TGCGCCAGCAGCCAAGCTGTATGGGGGGGGGAGCAGTACTTC; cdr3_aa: CASSQAVWGGEQYF
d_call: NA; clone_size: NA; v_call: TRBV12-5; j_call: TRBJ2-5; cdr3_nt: TGTGCTAGTGGGTCAGGGGGGCTAGCGGAGACCCAGTACTTC; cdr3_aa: CASGSGGLAETQYF
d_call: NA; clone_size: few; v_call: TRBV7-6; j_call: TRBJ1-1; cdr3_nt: TGTGCCAGCAGCCTAATGACAGGATCGAACACTGAAGCTTTCTTT; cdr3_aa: CASSLMTGSNTEAFF
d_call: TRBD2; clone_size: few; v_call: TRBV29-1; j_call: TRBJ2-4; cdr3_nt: TGCAGCGTGGGACTACCAGAAAACATTCAGTACTTC; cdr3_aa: CSVGLPENIQYF
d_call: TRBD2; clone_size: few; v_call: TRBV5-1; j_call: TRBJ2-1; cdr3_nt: TGCGCCAGCAGCTATAGCGGGGGGAGCTACAATGAGCAGTTCTTC; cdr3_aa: CASSYSGGSYNEQFF
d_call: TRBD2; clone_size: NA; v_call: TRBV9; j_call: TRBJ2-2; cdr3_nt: TGTGCCAGCAGCGTAGTTGGACTAGCGGGAGGGGCCGGGGAGCTGTTTTTT; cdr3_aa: CASSVVGLAGGAGELFF
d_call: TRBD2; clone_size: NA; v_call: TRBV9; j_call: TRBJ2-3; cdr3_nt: TGTGCCAGCAGCGTAGCTCTTGCGGGAGGGGATACGCAGTATTTT; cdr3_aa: CASSVALAGGDTQYF
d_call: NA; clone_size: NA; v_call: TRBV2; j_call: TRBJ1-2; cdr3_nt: TGTGCCAGCACTAGTTATGGCTACACCTTC; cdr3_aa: CASTSYGYTF
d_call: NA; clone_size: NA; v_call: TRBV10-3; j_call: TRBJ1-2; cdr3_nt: TGTGCCATCAGTGATGGCTTTTATGGCTACACCTTC; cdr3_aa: CAISDGFYGYTF
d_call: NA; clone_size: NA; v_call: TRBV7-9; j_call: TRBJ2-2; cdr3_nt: TGTGCCAGCAGCTTACCCTCGGGTCCGAACACCGGGGAGCTGTTTTTT; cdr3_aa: CASSLPSGPNTGELFF
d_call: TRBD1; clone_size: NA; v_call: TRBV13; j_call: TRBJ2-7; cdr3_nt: TGTGCCAGCAGCTTAGCCCCCGAGACAGGGCGCGAGCAGTACTTC; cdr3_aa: CASSLAPETGREQYF
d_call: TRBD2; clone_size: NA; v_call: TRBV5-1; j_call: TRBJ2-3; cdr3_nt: TGCGCCAGCAGCTATGGACTAGCGGATACGCAGTATTTT; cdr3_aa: CASSYGLADTQYF
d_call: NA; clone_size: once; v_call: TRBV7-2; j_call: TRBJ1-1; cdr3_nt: TGTGCCAGCAGCTTAGCGGGGCCAGGGGTTGTGAACACTGAAGCTTTCTTT; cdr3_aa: CASSLAGPGVVNTEAFF
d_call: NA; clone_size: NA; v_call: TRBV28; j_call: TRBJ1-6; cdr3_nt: TGTGCCAGCACGCGAGGCGGGGCGGGGGGGAATTCACCCCTCCACTTT; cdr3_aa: CASTRGGAGGNSPLHF
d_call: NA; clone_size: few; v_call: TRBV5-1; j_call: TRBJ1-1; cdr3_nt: TGCGCCAGCAGCTTGGGTTCCAGGATGAACACTGAAGCTTTCTTT; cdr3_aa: CASSLGSRMNTEAFF
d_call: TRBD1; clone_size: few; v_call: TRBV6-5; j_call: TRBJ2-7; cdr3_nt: TGTGCCAGCAGTACGGGACAGACCTACGAGCAGTACTTC; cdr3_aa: CASSTGQTYEQYF
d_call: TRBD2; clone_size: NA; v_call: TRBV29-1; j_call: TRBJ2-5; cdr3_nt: TGCAGCGTTGTCCCATTAGCGGGAGCCGTCCCGGAGACCCAGTACTTC; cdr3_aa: CSVVPLAGAVPETQYF
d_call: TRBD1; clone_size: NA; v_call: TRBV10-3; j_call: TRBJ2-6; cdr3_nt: TGTGCCATCAGTGCACAGGGGTCCGCTGGGGCCAACGTCCTGACTTTC; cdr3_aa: CAISAQGSAGANVLTF
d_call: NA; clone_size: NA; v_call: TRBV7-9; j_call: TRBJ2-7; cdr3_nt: TGTGCCAGCAGCTTCAGGGCGGAGGGGAACGAGCAGTACTTC; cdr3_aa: CASSFRAEGNEQYF
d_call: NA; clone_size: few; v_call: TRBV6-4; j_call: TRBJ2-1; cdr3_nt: TGTGCCAGCAGTGCGGGGGAAAGCTCCTACAATGAGCAGTTCTTC; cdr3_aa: CASSAGESSYNEQFF
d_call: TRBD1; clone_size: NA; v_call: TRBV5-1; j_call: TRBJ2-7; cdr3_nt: TGCGCCAGCAGCATCCGGGACAGTCTAATCTACGAGCAGTACTTC; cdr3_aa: CASSIRDSLIYEQYF
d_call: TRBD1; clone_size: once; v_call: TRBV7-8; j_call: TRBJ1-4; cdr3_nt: TGTGCCAGCAGCTTAACAGGGGGCGGAGGTGAAAAACTGTTTTTT; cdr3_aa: CASSLTGGGGEKLFF
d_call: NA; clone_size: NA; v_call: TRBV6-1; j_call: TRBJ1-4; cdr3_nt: TGTGCCAGCAGTGAAAGTCAGGGGCGGTTTGAAAAACTGTTTTTT; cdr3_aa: CASSESQGRFEKLFF
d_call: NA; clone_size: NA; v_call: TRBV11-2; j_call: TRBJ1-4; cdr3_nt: TGTGCCAGCAGCTTGAGCGAAAAACTGTTTTTT; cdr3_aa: CASSLSEKLFF
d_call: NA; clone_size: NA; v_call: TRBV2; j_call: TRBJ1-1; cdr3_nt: TGTGCCAGCAGAGACGGGACATTGAACACTGAAGCTTTCTTT; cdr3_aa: CASRDGTLNTEAFF
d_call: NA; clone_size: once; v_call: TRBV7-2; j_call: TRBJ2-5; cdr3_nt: TGTGCCAGCAGCTCGCAAACTAGAGAGACCCAGTACTTC; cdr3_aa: CASSSQTRETQYF
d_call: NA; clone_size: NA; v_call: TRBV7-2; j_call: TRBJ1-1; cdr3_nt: TGTGCCAGCAGTCTCACAGGACCGAACACTGAAGCTTTCTTT; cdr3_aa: CASSLTGPNTEAFF
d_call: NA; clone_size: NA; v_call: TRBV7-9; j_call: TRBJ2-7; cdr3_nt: TGTGCCAGCAGCCCGGTTGAAGGGGGTGAGCAGTACTTC; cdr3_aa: CASSPVEGGEQYF